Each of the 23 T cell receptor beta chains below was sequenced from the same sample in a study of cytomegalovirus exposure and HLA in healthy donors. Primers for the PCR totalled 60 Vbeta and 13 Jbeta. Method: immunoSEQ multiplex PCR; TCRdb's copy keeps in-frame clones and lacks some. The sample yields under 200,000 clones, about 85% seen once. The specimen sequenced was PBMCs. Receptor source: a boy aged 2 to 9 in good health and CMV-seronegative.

The CDR3 here is CASSLAPGQGPSDTQYF. CDR3 sequence (DNA): TGTGCCAGCAGCTTAGCGCCGGGACAGGGCCCTTCAGATACGCAGTATTTT. The V and J genes are TRBV7-6 and TRBJ2-3; 9 bases fit TRBD1. Germline-derived CDR1 and CDR2 are SGHVS and FNYEAQ. V gave up 0 bases and J gave up 4 bases; unmatched junction bases: 8. This CDR3 contains 17 residues.

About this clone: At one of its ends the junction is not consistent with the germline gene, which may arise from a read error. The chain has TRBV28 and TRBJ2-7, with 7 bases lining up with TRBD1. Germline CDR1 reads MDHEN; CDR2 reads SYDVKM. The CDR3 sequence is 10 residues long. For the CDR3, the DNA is TGTGCCAGCAGCCGTCCCGGGACAGCTTTC. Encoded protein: CASSRPGTAF.

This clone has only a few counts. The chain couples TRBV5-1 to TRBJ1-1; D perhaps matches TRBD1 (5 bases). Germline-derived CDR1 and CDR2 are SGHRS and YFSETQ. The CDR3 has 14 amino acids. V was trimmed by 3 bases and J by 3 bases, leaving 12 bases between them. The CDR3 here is CASSSGGGYTEAFF. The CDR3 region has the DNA TGCGCCAGCAGCTCGGGGGGGGGATACACTGAAGCTTTCTTT.

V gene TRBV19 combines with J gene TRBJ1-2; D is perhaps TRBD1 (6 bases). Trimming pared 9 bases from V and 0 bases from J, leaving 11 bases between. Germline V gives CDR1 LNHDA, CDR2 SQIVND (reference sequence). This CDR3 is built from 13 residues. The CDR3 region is CASKDRANYGYTF. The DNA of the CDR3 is TGTGCCAGCAAGGACAGAGCTAACTATGGCTACACCTTC.

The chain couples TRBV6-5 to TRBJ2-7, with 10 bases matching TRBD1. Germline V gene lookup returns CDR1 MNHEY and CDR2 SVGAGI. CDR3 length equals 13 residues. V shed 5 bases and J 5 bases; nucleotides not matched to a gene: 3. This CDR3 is CASSDRGRNEQYF. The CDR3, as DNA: TGTGCCAGCAGTGACAGGGGGCGAAACGAGCAGTACTTC.

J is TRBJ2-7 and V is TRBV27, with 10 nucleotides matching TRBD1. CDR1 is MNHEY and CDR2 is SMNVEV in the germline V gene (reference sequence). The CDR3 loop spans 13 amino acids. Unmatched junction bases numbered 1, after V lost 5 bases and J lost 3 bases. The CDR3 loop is CASSRTGGYEQYF. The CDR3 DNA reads TGTGCCAGCAGTCGGACAGGGGGCTACGAGCAGTACTTC.

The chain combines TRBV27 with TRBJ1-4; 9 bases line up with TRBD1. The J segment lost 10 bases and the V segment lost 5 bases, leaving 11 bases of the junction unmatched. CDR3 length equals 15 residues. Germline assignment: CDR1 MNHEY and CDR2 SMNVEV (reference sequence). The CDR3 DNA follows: TGTGCCAGCAGTCCACTACAGGGGGCTGTTCGAAAACTGTTTTTT. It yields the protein CASSPLQGAVRKLFF. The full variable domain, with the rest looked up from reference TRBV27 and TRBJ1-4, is EAQVTQNPRYLITVTGKKLTVTCSQNMNHEYMSWYRQDPGLGLRQIYYSMNVEVTDKGDVPEGYKVSRKEKRNFPLILESPSPNQTSLYFCASSPLQGAVRKLFFGSGTQLSVL.

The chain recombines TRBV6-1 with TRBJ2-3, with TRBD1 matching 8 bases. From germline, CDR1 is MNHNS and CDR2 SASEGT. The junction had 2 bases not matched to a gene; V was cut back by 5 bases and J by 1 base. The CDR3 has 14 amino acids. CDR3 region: CASSWGQGTDTQYF. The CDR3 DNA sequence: TGTGCCAGCAGTTGGGGACAGGGCACAGATACGCAGTATTTT.

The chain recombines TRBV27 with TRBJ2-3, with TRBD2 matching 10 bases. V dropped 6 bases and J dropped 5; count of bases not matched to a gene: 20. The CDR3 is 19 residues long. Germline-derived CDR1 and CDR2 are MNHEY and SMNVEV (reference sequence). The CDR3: CASRLRGGAGGPRGDTQYF. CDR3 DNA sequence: TGTGCCAGCAGGTTAAGGGGGGGAGCGGGGGGGCCGAGAGGAGATACGCAGTATTTT.

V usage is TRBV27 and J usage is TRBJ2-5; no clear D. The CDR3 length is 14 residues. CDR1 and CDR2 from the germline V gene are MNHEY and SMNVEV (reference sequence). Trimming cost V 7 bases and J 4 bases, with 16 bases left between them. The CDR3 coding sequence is TGTGCCAGCATGTCGCTGCGGCCCCGAGAGACCCAGTACTTC. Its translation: CASMSLRPRETQYF.

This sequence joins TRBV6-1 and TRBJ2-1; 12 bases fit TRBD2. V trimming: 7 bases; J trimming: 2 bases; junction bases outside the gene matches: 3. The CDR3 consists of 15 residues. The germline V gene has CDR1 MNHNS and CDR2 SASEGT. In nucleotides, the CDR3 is TGTGCCAGCACCCTAGCGGGAGGGACCTACAATGAGCAGTTCTTC. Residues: CASTLAGGTYNEQFF.

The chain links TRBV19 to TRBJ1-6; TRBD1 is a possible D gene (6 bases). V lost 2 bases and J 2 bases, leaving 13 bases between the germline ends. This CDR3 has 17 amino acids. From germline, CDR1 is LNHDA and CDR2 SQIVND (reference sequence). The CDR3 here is CASSITRQAAYNSPLHF. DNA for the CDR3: TGTGCCAGTAGTATAACCCGACAGGCGGCCTATAATTCACCCCTCCACTTT. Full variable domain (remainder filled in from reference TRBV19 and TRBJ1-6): DGGITQSPKYLFRKEGQNVTLSCEQNLNHDAMYWYRQDPGQGLRLIYYSQIVNDFQKGDIAEGYSVSREKKESFPLTVTSAQKNPTAFYLCASSITRQAAYNSPLHFGNGTRLTVT.

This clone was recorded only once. The CDR3 nucleotides are TGTGCCAGCTTTCACAGGAACTACGAGCAGTACTTC. It codes for CASFHRNYEQYF. The chain employs TRBV28 and TRBJ2-5; D may be TRBD1 (5 bases). The closer fit of TRBJ2-7 to the DNA end suggests the J call may be wrong. Germline V gene data show CDR1 as MDHEN and CDR2 as SYDVKM. The CDR3 has 12 residues.

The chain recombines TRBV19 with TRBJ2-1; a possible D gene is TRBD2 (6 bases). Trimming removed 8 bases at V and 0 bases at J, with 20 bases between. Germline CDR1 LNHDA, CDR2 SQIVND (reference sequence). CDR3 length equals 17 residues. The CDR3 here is CASSTSGPLNSYNEQFF. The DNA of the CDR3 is TGTGCCAGTTCAACAAGCGGGCCCCTAAACTCCTACAATGAGCAGTTCTTC.

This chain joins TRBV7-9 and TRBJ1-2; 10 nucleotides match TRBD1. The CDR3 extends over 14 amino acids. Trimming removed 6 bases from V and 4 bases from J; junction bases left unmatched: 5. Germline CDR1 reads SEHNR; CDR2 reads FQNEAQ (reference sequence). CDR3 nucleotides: TGTGCCAGCAGACTCGACAGGGGGCCCTATGGCTACACCTTC. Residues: CASRLDRGPYGYTF.

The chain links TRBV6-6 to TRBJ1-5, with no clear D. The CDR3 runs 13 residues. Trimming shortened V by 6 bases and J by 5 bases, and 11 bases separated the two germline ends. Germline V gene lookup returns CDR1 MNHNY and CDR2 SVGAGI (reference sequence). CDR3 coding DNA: TGTGCCAGCAGCCCCCGGGGAGATCAGCCCCAGCATTTT. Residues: CASSPRGDQPQHF.

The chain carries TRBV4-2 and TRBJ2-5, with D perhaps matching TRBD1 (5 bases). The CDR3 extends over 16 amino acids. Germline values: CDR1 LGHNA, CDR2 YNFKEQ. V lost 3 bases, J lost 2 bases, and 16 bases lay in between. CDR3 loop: CASSQDPQGSQETQYF. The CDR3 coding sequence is TGTGCCAGCAGCCAGGACCCTCAGGGTAGTCAAGAGACCCAGTACTTC.

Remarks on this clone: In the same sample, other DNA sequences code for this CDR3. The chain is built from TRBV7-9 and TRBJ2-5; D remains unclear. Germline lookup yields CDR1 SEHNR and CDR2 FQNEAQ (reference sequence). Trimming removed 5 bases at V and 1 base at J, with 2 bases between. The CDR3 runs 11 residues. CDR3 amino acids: CASSRQETQYF. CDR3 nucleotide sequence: TGTGCCAGCAGCCGCCAAGAGACCCAGTACTTC.

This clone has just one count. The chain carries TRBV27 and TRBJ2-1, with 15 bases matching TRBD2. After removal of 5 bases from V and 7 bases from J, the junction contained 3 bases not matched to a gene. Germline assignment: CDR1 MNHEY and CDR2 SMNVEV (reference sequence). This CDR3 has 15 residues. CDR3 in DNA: TGTGCCAGCAGTCTCGGGACTAGCGGGGGGAATGAGCAGTTCTTC. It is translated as CASSLGTSGGNEQFF.

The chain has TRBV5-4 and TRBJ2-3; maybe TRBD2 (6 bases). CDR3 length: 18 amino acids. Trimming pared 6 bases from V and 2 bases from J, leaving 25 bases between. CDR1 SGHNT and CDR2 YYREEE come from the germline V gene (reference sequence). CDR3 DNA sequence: TGTGCCAGCACCTCGGGGGTCGGACGGGGACGCGTCACAGATACGCAGTATTTT. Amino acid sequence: CASTSGVGRGRVTDTQYF.

The CDR3 spells CASSIVPQVSNQPQHF. The DNA for the CDR3 is TGTGCCAGTAGTATAGTTCCACAGGTTAGCAATCAGCCCCAGCATTTT. The chain uses TRBV19 and TRBJ1-5; D may be TRBD1 (5 bases). The CDR3 covers 16 residues. CDR1 is LNHDA and CDR2 is SQIVND in the germline V gene (reference sequence). Trimming took 1 base from V and 0 from J, leaving 10 bases between them. Together with reference TRBV19 and TRBJ1-5, the CDR3 gives the full variable domain: DGGITQSPKYLFRKEGQNVTLSCEQNLNHDAMYWYRQDPGQGLRLIYYSQIVNDFQKGDIAEGYSVSREKKESFPLTVTSAQKNPTAFYLCASSIVPQVSNQPQHFGDGTRLSIL.

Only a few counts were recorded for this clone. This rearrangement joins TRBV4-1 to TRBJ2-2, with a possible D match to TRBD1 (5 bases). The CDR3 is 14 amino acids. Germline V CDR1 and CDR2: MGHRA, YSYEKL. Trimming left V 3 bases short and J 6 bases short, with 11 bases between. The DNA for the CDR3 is TGCGCCAGCAGCCAGTATCAGGGTCCCGGGGAGCTGTTTTTT. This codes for CASSQYQGPGELFF.

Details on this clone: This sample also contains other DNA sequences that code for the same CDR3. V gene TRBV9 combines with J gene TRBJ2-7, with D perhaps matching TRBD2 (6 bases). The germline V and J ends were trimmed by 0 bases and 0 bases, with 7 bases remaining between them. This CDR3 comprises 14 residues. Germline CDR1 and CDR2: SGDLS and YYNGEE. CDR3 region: CASSVDGSSYEQYF. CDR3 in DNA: TGTGCCAGCAGCGTAGACGGGAGCTCCTACGAGCAGTACTTC.